The rows below give T cell receptor beta chains drawn from one sample of a study of a mutant IDH1 vaccine in newly diagnosed glioma. The data were produced by immunoSEQ multiplex PCR, yet TCRdb's version contains in-frame clones alone and is incomplete. The sample includes tens of thousands of clones, 84% of them seen just once. Antigen specificity for these receptors is unknown. Sequenced here: PBMCs, sampled from a glioma patient whose treatment included an IDH1 peptide vaccine. Every receptor here comes from a man younger than 35 with glioma. Both conserved end residues are part of each CDR3. Fields, in order: V gene, CDR3 length, D gene, clone size, J gene, CDR3 DNA, CDR3 protein. D genes are given only for firm matches. The size field is filled for only some rows; it gives once, few, many or a size class.

TRBV7-8	15	-	few	TRBJ1-5	TGTGCCAGCAGCTTAGAAGGGGGACCCAATCAGCCCCAGCATTTT	CASSLEGGPNQPQHF
TRBV7-9	12	-	-	TRBJ1-5	TGTGCCAGCAGCTTTCAGGAGCAGCCCCAGCATTTT	CASSFQEQPQHF
TRBV5-5	15	-	-	TRBJ2-7	TGTGCCAGCAGCTTGGAGGCGGGACCCTCCTACGAGCAGTACTTC	CASSLEAGPSYEQYF
TRBV4-1	15	-	-	TRBJ2-7	TGCGCCAGCAGCGTCACTAGGACGGGGTATGGCGAGCAGTACTTC	CASSVTRTGYGEQYF
TRBV10-2	15	-	-	TRBJ2-1	TGCGCCAGCAGTAAAACGTGGCTAAAAGACAATGAGCAGTTCTTC	CASSKTWLKDNEQFF
TRBV30	13	-	-	TRBJ2-7	TGTGCCTGGAGTGTTCGGATGTACTACGAGCAGTACTTC	CAWSVRMYYEQYF
TRBV7-2	14	-	-	TRBJ1-2	TGTGCCAGCAGCTTTGGTCAGGGCAACTATGGCTACACCTTC	CASSFGQGNYGYTF
TRBV29-1	13	-	few	TRBJ1-5	TGCAGCGTTGCTTCAGGGTTTGCTCAGCCCCAGCATTTT	CSVASGFAQPQHF
TRBV29-1	12	TRBD1	-	TRBJ2-7	TGCAGCACCCAAGGGGACAGCTACGAGCAGTACTTC	CSTQGDSYEQYF
TRBV9	17	TRBD1	-	TRBJ1-6	TGTGCCAGCAGCGTCTCCCCCGGGACAGGGATTTATTCACCCCTCCACTTT	CASSVSPGTGIYSPLHF
TRBV5-6	13	-	-	TRBJ1-4	TGTGCCAGCAGCTTGGGCCGGGATGAAAAACTGTTTTTT	CASSLGRDEKLFF
TRBV7-9	12	-	-	TRBJ2-2	TGTGCCAGCAGCTTAGGGCCCGGGGAGCTGTTTTTT	CASSLGPGELFF
TRBV12-5	15	TRBD1	-	TRBJ1-1	TGTGCTAGTGGCCAAGAAAGGGGGCTTGACACTGAAGCTTTCTTT	CASGQERGLDTEAFF
TRBV5-4	14	-	-	TRBJ2-7	TGTGCCAGCAGCTTGGGCAGCAACAACTACGAGCAGTACTTC	CASSLGSNNYEQYF
TRBV25-1	16	-	-	TRBJ1-2	TGTGCCAGCAGTGAAGCCGGTCCCCAGCCCCTATTTGGCTACACCTTC	CASSEAGPQPLFGYTF
TRBV6-5	11	-	-	TRBJ2-5	TGTGCCAGCAGTTACGGATGGGTCCAGTACTTC	CASSYGWVQYF
TRBV5-1	14	-	few	TRBJ1-3	TGCGCCAGCAGAAGACAGGACTCTGGAAACACCATATATTTT	CASRRQDSGNTIYF
TRBV11-3	18	TRBD2	once	TRBJ2-2	TGTGCCAGCAGCTCCCGACTAGCGGGGGGCAGGAACACCGGGGAGCTGTTTTTT	CASSSRLAGGRNTGELFF
TRBV7-2	16	TRBD1	-	TRBJ1-5	TGTGCCAGCACCAAGGACAGGCCTGATAGCAATCAGCCCCAGCATTTT	CASTKDRPDSNQPQHF
TRBV6-5	15	-	-	TRBJ2-7	TGTGCCAGCAGTTACACTCGACCGGGTACCTACGAGCAGTACTTC	CASSYTRPGTYEQYF
TRBV7-9	14	-	-	TRBJ1-2	TGTGCCAGCAGCGTCGGGGGATCTGAGTATGGCTACACCTTC	CASSVGGSEYGYTF
TRBV5-1	12	-	-	TRBJ1-2	TGCGCCAGCAGACCAGACAACTATGGCTACACCTTC	CASRPDNYGYTF
TRBV7-2	15	-	-	TRBJ2-5	TGTGCCAGCAGCTCATTGTTTTGGGACGGATGGACCCAGTACTTC	CASSSLFWDGWTQYF
TRBV5-1	16	TRBD1	-	TRBJ1-4	TGCGCCAGCAGCCCGAGGGGGGGGACAGGAGGCGAAAAACTGTTTTTT	CASSPRGGTGGEKLFF
TRBV4-1	15	-	-	TRBJ1-2	TGCGCCAGCAGCCAAGATTCAGGGAATAACTATGGCTACACCTTC	CASSQDSGNNYGYTF
TRBV7-9	15	-	-	TRBJ2-3	TGTGCCAGCAGCTGGGACACTACTAGCACAGATACGCAGTATTTT	CASSWDTTSTDTQYF
TRBV18	13	TRBD1	-	TRBJ1-2	TGTGCCAGCTCACCAGGGACAGCCTATGGCTACACCTTC	CASSPGTAYGYTF
TRBV5-4	16	TRBD1	-	TRBJ1-2	TGTGCCAGCAGCCCCCCGGCGGGGACAGGGAGTTATGGCTACACCTTC	CASSPPAGTGSYGYTF
TRBV7-9	16	TRBD1	-	TRBJ1-4	TGTGCCAGCAGCCAACAGGGGATTGGTGTGGACGAAAAACTGTTTTTT	CASSQQGIGVDEKLFF
TRBV28	16	-	-	TRBJ2-1	TGTGCCAGCAGTTCACCATCCGAGGGACATAACAATGAGCAGTTCTTC	CASSSPSEGHNNEQFF
TRBV29-1	15	-	-	TRBJ1-4	TGCAGCGTTGAGGTTGTGCGGGGAGGGAATGAAAAACTGTTTTTT	CSVEVVRGGNEKLFF
TRBV7-2	18	-	-	TRBJ1-1	TGTGCCAGCAGCCGACCCGTCGCGGGGGGGGGTGGCAACACTGAAGCTTTCTTT	CASSRPVAGGGGNTEAFF
TRBV7-3	14	-	-	TRBJ1-5	TGTGCCAGCTCGATATACGGCAGGGATCAGCCCCAGCATTTT	CASSIYGRDQPQHF
TRBV4-3	16	-	-	TRBJ2-2	TGCGCCAGCAGCCAAGACCCCGGACAAGCATACGGGGAGCTGTTTTTT	CASSQDPGQAYGELFF
TRBV5-6	12	TRBD1	-	TRBJ2-7	TGTGCCAGCAGCTGGGACAGCTACGAGCAGTACTTC	CASSWDSYEQYF
TRBV7-9	16	-	-	TRBJ2-2	TGTGCCAGCAGCTTATTTGGGGGGCCGAACACCGGGGAGCTGTTTTTT	CASSLFGGPNTGELFF
TRBV5-4	16	-	-	TRBJ1-1	TGTGCCAGCAGCTTCGGACAGCCCAGGGCAAACACTGAAGCTTTCTTT	CASSFGQPRANTEAFF
TRBV5-1	13	-	-	TRBJ2-5	TGCGCCAGCAGCCTCGACGCGTTAGAGACCCAGTACTTC	CASSLDALETQYF
TRBV6-6	13	-	-	TRBJ1-2	TGTGCCAGCAGTTCCGCGGGGTTTGACGGCTACACCTTC	CASSSAGFDGYTF
TRBV4-2	16	TRBD1	few	TRBJ2-7	TGTGCCAGCAGCCAAGATCTACAGGGGGCTCTCTACGAGCAGTACTTC	CASSQDLQGALYEQYF
TRBV6-5	14	-	-	TRBJ2-3	TGTGCCAGCAGTTACGGGACGGGGGTAGATACGCAGTATTTT	CASSYGTGVDTQYF
TRBV27	14	-	-	TRBJ2-1	TGTGCCAGCAGTTTATCCGGGAGTTACAATGAGCAGTTCTTC	CASSLSGSYNEQFF
TRBV9	14	-	-	TRBJ1-3	TGTGCCAGCAGCACCGATTCTTCTGGAAACACCATATATTTT	CASSTDSSGNTIYF
TRBV7-2	16	-	-	TRBJ1-2	TGTGCCAGCAGCCCCGGGTGGGCAAGGGATAACTATGGCTACACCTTC	CASSPGWARDNYGYTF
TRBV6-5	16	-	-	TRBJ1-1	TGTGCCAGCAGTTCCATCGGGAGGGGGTTAGGCACTGAAGCTTTCTTT	CASSSIGRGLGTEAFF
TRBV19	16	-	few	TRBJ1-1	TGTGCCAGTAGTCCCCGGGACGACAAAATGAACACTGAAGCTTTCTTT	CASSPRDDKMNTEAFF